This T cell receptor beta chain was sequenced in a study of human T cells and chemical hapten exposure. TCRdb ran MiXCR on the 5' RACE reads and lists one entry per CDR3 protein. The sample has about 140,000 distinct CDR3 sequences, 3.5% to 5% seen once. This clonotype was observed many times. Unfractionated whole blood was the source of the extracted total RNA. The length of the CDR3 is 14 residues. V was cut by 6 bases and J by 1 base, with 12 bases left in between. In germline, CDR1 is MNHEY, CDR2 SVGAGI. The chain recombines TRBV6-5 with TRBJ1-1; maybe TRBD1 (6 bases). This TCR was recovered from a female donor in good health. The CDR3 DNA reads as TGTGCCAGCAGACAGGGCAGGGCGAACACTGAAGCTTTCTTT. Translating it yields CASRQGRANTEAFF.